This entry lists 14 T cell receptor beta chains sequenced from one sample in a study of PD-1 blockade in classical Hodgkin lymphoma. Data came from immunoSEQ multiplex PCR; TCRdb stores just in-frame clones and leaves some out. The data hold around 24,000 clones, with 67% observed a single time. Each patient relapsed following autologous stem cell transplantation, and prior brentuximab vedotin exposure differed. The sample in question was peripheral blood mononuclear cells (PBMCs), obtained before the second cycle of nivolumab. The receptors originated from a human donor with classical Hodgkin lymphoma.

This clone appeared once. The chain carries TRBV20-1 and TRBJ2-7; D remains ambiguous. The germline V and J ends were trimmed by 4 bases and 7 bases, with 8 bases remaining between them. This CDR3 has 10 residues. Germline V gives CDR1 DFQATT, CDR2 SNEGSKA (reference sequence). In DNA form, the CDR3 reads TGCAGTGCTACAGCTGTAGAGCAGTACTTC. Translating gives CSATAVEQYF.

A word on this clone: Mismatch with germline at one junction end may stem from a read error. The rearrangement uses TRBV5-6 and TRBJ2-3; a weak D match, TRBD2 (5 bases). The CDR3 is made up of 15 amino acids. The germline gives CDR1 SGHDT, CDR2 YYEEEE. CDR3 sequence: CASSLWGASTDAQYF. The CDR3 nucleotides are TGTGCCAGCAGCCTCTGGGGAGCCAGCACAGATGCGCAGTATTTT.

The chain has TRBV28 and TRBJ2-7; D gene unclear. The CDR3 is made up of 12 amino acids. From germline, CDR1 is MDHEN and CDR2 SYDVKM. Trimming cost V 6 bases and J 3 bases, with 9 bases left between them. CDR3 loop: CASREGGYEQYF. CDR3 bases: TGTGCCAGCAGAGAAGGCGGCTACGAGCAGTACTTC.

The CDR3 region is CASSLAQGIGYEQYF. The CDR3 nucleotides are TGTGCCAGCAGCTTAGCACAGGGGATAGGCTACGAGCAGTACTTC. The chain recombines TRBV7-6 with TRBJ2-7; 7 bases fit TRBD1. The V gene end was trimmed by 0 bases and the J gene end by 3 bases; junction bases not matched to a gene: 5. Germline values: CDR1 SGHVS, CDR2 FNYEAQ. The CDR3 covers 15 residues.

The rearrangement links TRBV14 to TRBJ1-1; D is perhaps TRBD1 (5 bases). Trimming shortened V by 0 bases and J by 4 bases, and 18 bases separated the two germline ends. CDR1 and CDR2 (germline): SGHDN, FVKESK. This CDR3 comprises 17 residues. DNA for the CDR3: TGTGCCAGCAGCCAAGACTTCGGCAGGGTGGTCGGCACTGAAGCTTTCTTT. Its protein is CASSQDFGRVVGTEAFF.

V gene TRBV4-3 combines with J gene TRBJ2-6, with D perhaps matching TRBD2 (5 bases). CDR3 length: 14 residues. Trimming removed 4 bases from V and 1 base from J, with 5 bases in between. Germline assignment: CDR1 LGHNA and CDR2 YSLEER. CDR3 sequence: CASSRESGANVLTF. The CDR3 region has the DNA TGCGCCAGCAGCCGGGAGTCTGGGGCCAACGTCCTGACTTTC.

This chain links TRBV19 with TRBJ1-5, with no clear D. Germline-derived CDR1 and CDR2 are LNHDA and SQIVND (reference sequence). The CDR3 extends over 14 amino acids. Trimming took 1 base from V and 12 from J, leaving 16 bases between them. The chain's CDR3 is CASSIGEGPGGQHF. DNA for the CDR3: TGTGCCAGTAGTATAGGGGAGGGCCCGGGAGGCCAGCATTTT.

V usage is TRBV7-2 and J usage is TRBJ2-5, with TRBD2 matching 8 bases. Germline CDR1 SGHTA, CDR2 FQGNSA. CDR3 length equals 16 residues. Trimming removed 5 bases from V and 4 bases from J; junction bases left unmatched: 12. This chain's CDR3 is CASSLRSGKVVETQYF. The CDR3 DNA is TGTGCCAGCAGCCTACGTAGCGGGAAGGTGGTAGAGACCCAGTACTTC.

V is TRBV15 and J is TRBJ2-4; D is tentatively TRBD1 or TRBD2 (5 bases each). Germline CDR1 LNHNV, CDR2 YYDKDF (reference sequence). The V end was cut by 3 bases, the J end by 0 bases, with 12 bases between. This CDR3 has 16 amino acids. CDR3 region: CATSSARGLAKNIQYF. The CDR3 DNA follows: TGTGCCACCAGCAGTGCGAGGGGCCTAGCCAAAAACATTCAGTACTTC.

J is TRBJ2-1 and V is TRBV5-1; 14 nucleotides match TRBD2. J gave up 7 bases and V 4 bases, and 4 bases lay outside the gene matches. There are 15 residues in the CDR3. From germline, CDR1 is SGHRS and CDR2 YFSETQ. CDR3 residues: CASSGGLAGANEQFF. The CDR3 bases are TGCGCCAGCAGCGGGGGACTAGCGGGGGCTAATGAGCAGTTCTTC.

V usage is TRBV7-2 and J usage is TRBJ2-5, with D possibly matching TRBD2 (6 bases). This CDR3 is built from 17 residues. From germline, CDR1 is SGHTA and CDR2 FQGNSA. V was cut by 1 base and J by 2 bases, with 17 bases left in between. The DNA for the CDR3 is TGTGCCAGCAGCTTAGGCACAGGAGGAGGGAATCAAGAGACCCAGTACTTC. As protein: CASSLGTGGGNQETQYF.

V and J are TRBV23-1 and TRBJ1-1; no clear D gene. TRBV23-1 belongs to the ORF category, with a function that is uncertain. V was shortened by 6 bases and J by 1 base, with 0 bases between the two germline ends. The CDR3 consists of 10 residues. CDR3 region: CASRNTEAFF. CDR3 nucleotide sequence: TGCGCCAGCAGGAACACTGAAGCTTTCTTT.

This CDR3 is CASSGFGSYEQYF. In DNA form, the CDR3 reads TGTGCCAGTAGCGGGTTCGGCTCCTACGAGCAGTACTTC. The chain carries TRBV19 and TRBJ2-7; D is unclear. Germline CDR1 LNHDA, CDR2 SQIVND (reference sequence). V dropped 6 bases and J dropped 0 bases, with 9 bases sitting between them. This CDR3 comprises 13 residues.

The chain is built from TRBV5-1 and TRBJ1-2; no clear D gene. CDR1 and CDR2 (germline): SGHRS, YFSETQ. Trimming cost V 0 bases and J 2 bases, with 8 bases left between them. The CDR3 is 14 residues long. The CDR3 region is CASSLGRQNYGYTF. CDR3 sequence (DNA): TGCGCCAGCAGCTTGGGACGGCAAAACTATGGCTACACCTTC.